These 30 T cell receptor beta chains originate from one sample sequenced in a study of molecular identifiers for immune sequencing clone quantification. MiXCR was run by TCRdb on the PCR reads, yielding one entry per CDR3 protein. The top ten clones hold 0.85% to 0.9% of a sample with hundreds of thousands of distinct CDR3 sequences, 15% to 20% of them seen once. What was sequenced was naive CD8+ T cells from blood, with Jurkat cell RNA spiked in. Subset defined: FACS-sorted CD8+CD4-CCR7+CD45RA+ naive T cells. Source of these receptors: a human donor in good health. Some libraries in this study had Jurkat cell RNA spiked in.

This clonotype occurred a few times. The CDR3 coding sequence is TGTGCCAGCAGCTTAGATACAGGGCTTCCGGGACTTCCCTCCTACAATGAGCAGTTCTTC. Translated, it gives CASSLDTGLPGLPSYNEQFF. The rearrangement joins TRBV7-2 to TRBJ2-1; perhaps D is TRBD1 or TRBD2 (6 bases each). Trimming took 1 base from V and 0 from J, leaving 22 bases between them. There are 20 residues in the CDR3. Per the germline V gene, CDR1 is SGHTA and CDR2 is FQGNSA.

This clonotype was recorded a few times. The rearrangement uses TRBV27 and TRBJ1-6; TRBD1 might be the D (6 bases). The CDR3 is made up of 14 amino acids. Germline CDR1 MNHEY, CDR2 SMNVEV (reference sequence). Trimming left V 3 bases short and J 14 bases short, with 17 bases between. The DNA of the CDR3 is TGTGCCAGCAGTTTGTCCAGGGGTGGAATCTCCCTCCACTTT. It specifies CASSLSRGGISLHF.

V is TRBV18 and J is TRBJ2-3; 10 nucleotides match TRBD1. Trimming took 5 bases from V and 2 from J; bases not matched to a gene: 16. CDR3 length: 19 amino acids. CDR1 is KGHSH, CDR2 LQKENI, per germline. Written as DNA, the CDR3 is TGTGCCAGCTCAACCACCACCGGGGACAGGGGAAAGAACACAGATACGCAGTATTTT. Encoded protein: CASSTTTGDRGKNTDTQYF.

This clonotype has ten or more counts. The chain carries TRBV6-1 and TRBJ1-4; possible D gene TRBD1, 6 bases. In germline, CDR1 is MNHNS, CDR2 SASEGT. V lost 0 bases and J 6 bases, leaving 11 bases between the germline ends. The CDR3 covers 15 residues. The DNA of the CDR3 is TGTGCCAGCAGTGAAGCGACAGGAATGGATGAAAAACTGTTTTTT. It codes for CASSEATGMDEKLFF.

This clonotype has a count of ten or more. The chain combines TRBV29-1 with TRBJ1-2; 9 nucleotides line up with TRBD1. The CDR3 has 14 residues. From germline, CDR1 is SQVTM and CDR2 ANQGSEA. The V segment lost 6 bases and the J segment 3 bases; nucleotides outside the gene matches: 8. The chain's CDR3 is CSVDGTGMDYGYTF. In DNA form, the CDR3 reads TGCAGCGTCGATGGGACAGGGATGGACTATGGCTACACCTTC.

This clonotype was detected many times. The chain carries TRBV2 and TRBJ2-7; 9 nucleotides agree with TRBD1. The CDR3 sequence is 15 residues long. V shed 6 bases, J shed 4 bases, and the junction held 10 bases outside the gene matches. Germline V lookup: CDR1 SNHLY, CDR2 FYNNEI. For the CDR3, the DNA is TGTGCCAGCAGCGGGGGGACAGGGATTTCGTACGAGCAGTACTTC. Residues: CASSGGTGISYEQYF.

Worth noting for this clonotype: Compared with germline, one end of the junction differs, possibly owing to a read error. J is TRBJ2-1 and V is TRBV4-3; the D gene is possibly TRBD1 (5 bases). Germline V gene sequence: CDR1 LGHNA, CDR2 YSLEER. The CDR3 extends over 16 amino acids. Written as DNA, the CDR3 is TGCGCCAGCAGCCAAGACAGGGCAGGTTTCTACAATGAGCTGCTCTTC. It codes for CASSQDRAGFYNELLF.

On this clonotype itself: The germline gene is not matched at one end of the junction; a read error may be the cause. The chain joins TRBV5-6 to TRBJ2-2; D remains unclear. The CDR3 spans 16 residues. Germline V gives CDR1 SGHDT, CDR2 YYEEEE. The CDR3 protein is CASSFGRITNTRELFF. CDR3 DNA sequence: TGTGCCAGCAGCTTTGGACGGATTACGAACACCAGGGAGCTGTTTTTT.

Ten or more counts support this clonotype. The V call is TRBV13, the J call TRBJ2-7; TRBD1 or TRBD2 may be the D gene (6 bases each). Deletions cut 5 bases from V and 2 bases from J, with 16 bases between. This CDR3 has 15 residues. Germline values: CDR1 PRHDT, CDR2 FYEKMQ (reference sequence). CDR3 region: CASSRGPGVAYEQYF. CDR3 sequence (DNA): TGTGCCAGCAGCCGGGGGCCAGGGGTTGCCTACGAGCAGTACTTC.

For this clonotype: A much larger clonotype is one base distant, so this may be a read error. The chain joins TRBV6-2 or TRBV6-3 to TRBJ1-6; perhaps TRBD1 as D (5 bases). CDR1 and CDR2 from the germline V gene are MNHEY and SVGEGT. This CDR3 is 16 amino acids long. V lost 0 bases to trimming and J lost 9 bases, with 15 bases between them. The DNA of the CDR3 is TGTGCCAGCAGTTACTCAGCCGGGACTATTGGTTCACCCCTCCACTTT. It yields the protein CASSYSAGTIGSPLHF.

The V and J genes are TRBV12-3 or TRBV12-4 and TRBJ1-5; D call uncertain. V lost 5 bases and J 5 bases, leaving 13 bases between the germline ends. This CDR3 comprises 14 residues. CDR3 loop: CASSTTKGYQPQHF. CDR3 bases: TGTGCCAGCAGTACGACGAAAGGGTATCAGCCCCAGCATTTT.

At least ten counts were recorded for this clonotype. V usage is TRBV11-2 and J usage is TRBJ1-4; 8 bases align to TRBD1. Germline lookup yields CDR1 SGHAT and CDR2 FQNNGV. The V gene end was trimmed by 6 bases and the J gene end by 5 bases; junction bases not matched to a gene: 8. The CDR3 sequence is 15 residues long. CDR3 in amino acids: CASSQTGTGNEKLFF. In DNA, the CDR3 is TGTGCCAGCAGTCAAACCGGGACAGGCAATGAAAAACTGTTTTTT.

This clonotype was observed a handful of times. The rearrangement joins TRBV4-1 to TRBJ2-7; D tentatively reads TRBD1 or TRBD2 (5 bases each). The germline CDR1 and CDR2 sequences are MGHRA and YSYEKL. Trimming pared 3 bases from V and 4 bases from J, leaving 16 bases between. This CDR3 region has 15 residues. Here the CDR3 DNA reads TGCGCCAGCAGCCAGGGACCGCAGGTTATTTACGAGCAGTACTTC. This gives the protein CASSQGPQVIYEQYF.

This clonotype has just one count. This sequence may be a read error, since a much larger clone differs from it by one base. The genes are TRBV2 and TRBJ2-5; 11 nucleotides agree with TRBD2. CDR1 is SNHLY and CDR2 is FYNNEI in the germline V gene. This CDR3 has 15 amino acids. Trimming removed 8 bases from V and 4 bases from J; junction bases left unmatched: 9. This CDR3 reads CASGDALAGVETQYF. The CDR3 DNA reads TGTGCCAGCGGCGACGCACTAGCGGGGGTAGAGACCCAGTACTTC.

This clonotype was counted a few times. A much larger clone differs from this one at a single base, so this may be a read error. The DNA of the CDR3 is TGTGCCAGCAGTCCGGACAGCTTGAACACTGAAGCTTCCTTT. This gives the protein CASSPDSLNTEASF. The rearrangement joins TRBV2 to TRBJ1-1; D may be TRBD1 (6 bases). This CDR3 spans 14 amino acids. Per germline, CDR1 SNHLY and CDR2 FYNNEI.

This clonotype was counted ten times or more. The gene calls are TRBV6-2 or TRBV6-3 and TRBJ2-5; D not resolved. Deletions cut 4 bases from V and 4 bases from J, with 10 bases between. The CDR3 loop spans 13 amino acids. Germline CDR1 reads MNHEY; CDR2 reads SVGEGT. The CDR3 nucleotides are TGTGCCAGCAGTTTCTTGCTTCCAGAGACCCAGTACTTC. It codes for CASSFLLPETQYF.

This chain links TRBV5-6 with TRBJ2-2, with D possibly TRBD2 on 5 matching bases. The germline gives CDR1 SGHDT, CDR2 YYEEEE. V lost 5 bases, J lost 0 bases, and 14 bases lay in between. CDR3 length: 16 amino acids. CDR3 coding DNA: TGTGCCAGCAGGCCTGACTATTTTTCGAACACCGGGGAGCTGTTTTTT. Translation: CASRPDYFSNTGELFF.

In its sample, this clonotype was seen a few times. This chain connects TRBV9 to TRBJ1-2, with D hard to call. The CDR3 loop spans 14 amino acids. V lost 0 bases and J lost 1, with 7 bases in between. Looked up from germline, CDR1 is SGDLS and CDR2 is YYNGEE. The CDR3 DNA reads TGTGCCAGCAGCGTAGGAGGATATAACTATGGCTACACCTTC. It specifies CASSVGGYNYGYTF.

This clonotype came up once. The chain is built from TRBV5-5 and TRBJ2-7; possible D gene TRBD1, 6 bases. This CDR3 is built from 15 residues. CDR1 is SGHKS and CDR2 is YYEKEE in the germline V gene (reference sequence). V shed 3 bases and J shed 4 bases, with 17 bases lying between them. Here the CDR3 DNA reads TGTGCCAGCAGCTCACCGGGACATGTGATATACGAGCAGTACTTC. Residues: CASSSPGHVIYEQYF.

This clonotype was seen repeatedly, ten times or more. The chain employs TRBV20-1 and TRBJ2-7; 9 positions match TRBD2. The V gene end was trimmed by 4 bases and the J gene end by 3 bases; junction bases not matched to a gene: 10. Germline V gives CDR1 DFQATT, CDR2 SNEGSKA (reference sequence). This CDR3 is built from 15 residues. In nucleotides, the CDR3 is TGCAGTGCTACTCGCCTTGCTAGCGGGAACTACGAGCAGTACTTC. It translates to CSATRLASGNYEQYF.

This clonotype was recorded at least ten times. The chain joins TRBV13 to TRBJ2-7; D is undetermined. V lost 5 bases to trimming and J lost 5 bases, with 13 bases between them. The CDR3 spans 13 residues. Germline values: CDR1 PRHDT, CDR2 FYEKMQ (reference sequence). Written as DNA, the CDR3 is TGTGCCAGCAGCCCGGTTGACCAGAACGAGCAGTACTTC. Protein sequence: CASSPVDQNEQYF. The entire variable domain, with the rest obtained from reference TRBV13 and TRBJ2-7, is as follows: AAGVIQSPRHLIKEKRETATLKCYPIPRHDTVYWYQQGPGQDPQFLISFYEKMQSDKGSIPDRFSAQQFSDYHSELNMSSLELGDSALYFCASSPVDQNEQYFGPGTRLTVT.

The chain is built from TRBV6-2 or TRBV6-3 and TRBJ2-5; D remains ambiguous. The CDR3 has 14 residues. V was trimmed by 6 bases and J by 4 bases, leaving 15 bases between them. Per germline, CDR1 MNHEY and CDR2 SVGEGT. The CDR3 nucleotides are TGTGCCAGCAGACCTTTCCAAGGGCTAGAGACCCAGTACTTC. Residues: CASRPFQGLETQYF.

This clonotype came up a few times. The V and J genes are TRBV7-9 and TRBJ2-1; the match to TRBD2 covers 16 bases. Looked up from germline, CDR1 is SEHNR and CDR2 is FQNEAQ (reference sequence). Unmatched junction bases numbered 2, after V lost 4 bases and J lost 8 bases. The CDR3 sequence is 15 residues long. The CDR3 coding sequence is TGTGCCAGCAGCTCCGGGACTAGCGGGAGGGATGAGCAGTTCTTC. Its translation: CASSSGTSGRDEQFF.

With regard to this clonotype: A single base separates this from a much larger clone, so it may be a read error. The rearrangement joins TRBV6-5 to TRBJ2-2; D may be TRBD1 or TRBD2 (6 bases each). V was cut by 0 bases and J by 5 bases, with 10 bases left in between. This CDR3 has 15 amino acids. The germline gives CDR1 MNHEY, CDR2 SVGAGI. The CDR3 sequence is CASSYSGGKTGELFF. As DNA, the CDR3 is TGTGCCAGCAGTTACTCCGGGGGCAAGACCGGGGAGCTGTTTTTT.

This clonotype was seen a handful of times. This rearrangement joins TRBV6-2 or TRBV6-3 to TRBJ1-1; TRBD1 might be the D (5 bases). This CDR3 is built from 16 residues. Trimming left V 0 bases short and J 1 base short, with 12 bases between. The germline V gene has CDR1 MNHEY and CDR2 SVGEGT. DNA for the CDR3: TGTGCCAGCAGTTACTCGCTCGGGACGGGGAACACTGAAGCTTTCTTT. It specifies CASSYSLGTGNTEAFF.

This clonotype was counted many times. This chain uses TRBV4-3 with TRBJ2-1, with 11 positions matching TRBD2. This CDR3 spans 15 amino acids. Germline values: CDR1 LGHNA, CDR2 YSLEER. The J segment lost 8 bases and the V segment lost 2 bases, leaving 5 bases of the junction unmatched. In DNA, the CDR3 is TGCGCCAGCAGCCAATCGACTAGCGGGGCCTATGAGCAGTTCTTC. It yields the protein CASSQSTSGAYEQFF.

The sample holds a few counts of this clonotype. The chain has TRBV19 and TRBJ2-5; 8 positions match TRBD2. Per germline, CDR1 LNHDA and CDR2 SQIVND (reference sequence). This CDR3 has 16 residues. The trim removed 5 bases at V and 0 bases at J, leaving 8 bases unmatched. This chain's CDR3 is CASSPGGRSYQETQYF. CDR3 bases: TGTGCCAGTAGTCCGGGGGGGAGGTCGTACCAAGAGACCCAGTACTTC.

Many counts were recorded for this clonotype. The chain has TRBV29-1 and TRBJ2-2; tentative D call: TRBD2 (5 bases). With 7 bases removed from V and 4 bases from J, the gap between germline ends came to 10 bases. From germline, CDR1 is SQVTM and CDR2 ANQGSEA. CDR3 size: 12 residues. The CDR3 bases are TGCAGCGGTGGAGAGGGCACCGGGGAGCTGTTTTTT. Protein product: CSGGEGTGELFF.

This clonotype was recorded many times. In nucleotides, the CDR3 is TGTGCCAGTCCGGGACAGGACTATTTGAACACCGGGGAGCTGTTTTTT. Protein: CASPGQDYLNTGELFF. This chain links TRBV12-3 or TRBV12-4 with TRBJ2-2; 8 bases agree with TRBD1. J gave up 1 base and V 9 bases, and 10 bases lay outside the gene matches. The CDR3 has 16 amino acids.

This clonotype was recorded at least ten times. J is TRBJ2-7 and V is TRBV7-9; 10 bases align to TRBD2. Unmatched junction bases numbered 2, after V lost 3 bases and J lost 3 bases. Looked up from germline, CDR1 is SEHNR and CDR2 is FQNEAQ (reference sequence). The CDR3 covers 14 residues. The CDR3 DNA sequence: TGTGCCAGCAGCTTTACTAGCGGGAACTACGAGCAGTACTTC. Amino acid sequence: CASSFTSGNYEQYF. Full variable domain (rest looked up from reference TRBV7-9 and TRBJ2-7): DTGVSQNPRHKITKRGQNVTFRCDPISEHNRLYWYRQTLGQGPEFLTYFQNEAQLEKSRLLSDRFSAERPKGSFSTLEIQRTEQGDSAMYLCASSFTSGNYEQYFGPGTRLTVT.